A few counts support the clone carrying this T cell receptor (beta chain). Its target is not known. The CDR3 is made up of 16 amino acids. The V end was cut by 5 bases, the J end by 1 base, with 17 bases between. From germline, CDR1 is SGHVS and CDR2 FQNEAQ. This sample's time point: patch test 2, 6 weeks after DPC sensitization. Indicated treatment: therapeutic diphenylcyclopropenone sensitization with weekly scalp DPC. Those who donated were patients with alopecia, 18 to 70 years of age, and suitable for DPC. TCRdb processed the RACE reads anew with MiXCR; each CDR3 protein has one entry. The table includes tens of thousands of distinct CDR3 sequences, 8% to 13% detected once. The data were taken from a study of human T cells and chemical hapten exposure. The wider study: Patients, predominantly female, presented with alopecia areata, totalis or universalis.

The study, taken as a whole, reports: Among TCRs, those above 1 in 1000 frequency were unaffected by DPC sensitization.

The receptor's source is a man in his forties with alopecia areata. Some clones in this sample may be carry-over from other donors' samples. Sequenced here: whole blood, sampled in connection with sensitization to the hapten diphenylcyclopropenone (DPC). The chain links TRBV7-8 to TRBJ2-5; D may match TRBD1 or TRBD2 (5 bases each). The CDR3 sequence: CASSHGAPATQETQYF. CDR3 in DNA: TGTGCCAGCAGCCACGGGGCCCCAGCGACCCAAGAGACCCAGTACTTC.